The present entry profiles one T cell receptor (beta chain) with its context. The V gene lost 1 base and the J gene lost 8 bases, with 16 bases spanning the gap. This CDR3 region has 15 residues. CDR1 is SNHLY, CDR2 FYNNEI, per germline. Profiled with immunoSEQ multiplex PCR; TCRdb holds only in-frame clones, not every one. Of some 210,000 clones listed, about 89% are singletons. The data were taken from a study of control samples from healthy donors and cancer patients. This clonotype was obtained from a man aged 25-45 years in good health. Material for sequencing was blood. This chain links TRBV2 with TRBJ2-3; D remains unclear. The CDR3 bases are TGTGCCAGCAGTGAAGAGAGAGATTCGCCAGGTACGCAGTATTTT. Translated, it gives CASSEERDSPGTQYF.